What follows are 6 T cell receptor beta chains derived from one specimen sequenced in a study of response to subunit inactivated influenza vaccine. MiXCR, run by TCRdb on the RT-PCR reads, gives a single entry per CDR3 protein. The data hold a few hundred thousand distinct CDR3 sequences, with less than 25% observed a single time. The sample in question was PBMCs from blood, obtained less than 22 months after vaccination. The receptors shown here come from a man between 50 and 70 years old who received an inactivated influenza vaccine.

The chain employs TRBV12-3 or TRBV12-4 and TRBJ2-3; 8 positions match TRBD2. The CDR3 sequence is 15 residues long. Unmatched junction bases numbered 6, after V lost 6 bases and J lost 1 base. CDR3 loop: CASRKEAGGTDTQYF. CDR3 coding DNA: TGTGCCAGCAGAAAAGAAGCGGGGGGCACAGATACGCAGTATTTT.

The table lists this clonotype with a few counts. Mismatch with germline at one junction end may stem from a read error. The chain carries TRBV12-3 or TRBV12-4 and TRBJ1-5; D remains ambiguous. The CDR3 totals 14 residues. The CDR3 region has the DNA TGTGCCAGCAGGTTAGGGTACGCTAATCAGCCCCAGCATTTT. Its protein is CASRLGYANQPQHF.

This clonotype has ten or more counts. This chain links TRBV29-1 with TRBJ1-2; maybe TRBD1 (5 bases). The V end lost 4 bases, the J end lost 5 bases, and 17 bases lay between the germline ends. Germline V gene lookup returns CDR1 SQVTM and CDR2 ANQGSEA. The CDR3 runs to 14 residues. The CDR3 DNA sequence: TGCAGCGTTGGTTCGTCGACAGCGAATTATGGCTACACCTTC. It encodes CSVGSSTANYGYTF.

This clonotype was recorded only once. The chain combines TRBV24-1 with TRBJ2-1, with 9 bases that match TRBD2. The V segment lost 4 bases and the J segment 0 bases; nucleotides outside the gene matches: 6. The CDR3 covers 17 residues. Germline CDR1 and CDR2: KGHDR and SFDVKD. This chain's CDR3 is CATSDSSSGASYNEQFF. The DNA of the CDR3 is TGTGCCACCAGTGACTCTTCTAGCGGGGCCTCCTACAATGAGCAGTTCTTC.

The chain couples TRBV29-1 to TRBJ1-3; 9 nucleotides agree with TRBD1. The CDR3 loop spans 16 amino acids. The ends lost 4 bases at V and 2 bases at J; junction bases unmatched: 9. Per germline, CDR1 SQVTM and CDR2 ANQGSEA. This CDR3 is CSVGGTGYEAGNTIYF. CDR3 nucleotides: TGCAGCGTTGGCGGGACAGGGTATGAGGCTGGAAACACCATATATTTT. The full variable domain, rest sourced from reference TRBV29-1 and TRBJ1-3, is SAVISQKPSRDICQRGTSLTIQCQVDSQVTMMFWYRQQPGQSLTLIATANQGSEATYESGFVIDKFPISRPNLTFSTLTVSNMSPEDSSIYLCSVGGTGYEAGNTIYFGEGSWLTVV.

The gene calls are TRBV20-1 and TRBJ2-1; 10 positions agree with TRBD2. CDR1 and CDR2 from the germline V gene are DFQATT and SNEGSKA (reference sequence). Losses at the gene ends were 5 bases for V and 3 bases for J; bases not matched to a gene: 10. The CDR3 is 16 residues long. CDR3 in DNA: TGCAGTGCTCCCCCCGGGGTAGCGGGAGGCTACAATGAGCAGTTCTTC. This translates into CSAPPGVAGGYNEQFF.